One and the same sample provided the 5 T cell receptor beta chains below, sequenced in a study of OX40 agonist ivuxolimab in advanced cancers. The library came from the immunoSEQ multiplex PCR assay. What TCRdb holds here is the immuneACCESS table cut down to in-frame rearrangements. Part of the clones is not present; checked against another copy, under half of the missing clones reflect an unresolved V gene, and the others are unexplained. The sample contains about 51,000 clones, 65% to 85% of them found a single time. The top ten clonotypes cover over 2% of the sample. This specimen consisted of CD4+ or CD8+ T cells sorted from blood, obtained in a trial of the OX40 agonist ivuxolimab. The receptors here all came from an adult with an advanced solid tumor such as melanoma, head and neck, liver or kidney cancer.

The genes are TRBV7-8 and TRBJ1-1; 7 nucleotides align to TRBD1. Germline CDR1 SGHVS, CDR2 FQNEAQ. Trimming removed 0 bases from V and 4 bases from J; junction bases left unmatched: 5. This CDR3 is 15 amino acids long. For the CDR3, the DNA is TGTGCCAGCAGCTTAGCACAGGGGATCCTCACTGAAGCTTTCTTT. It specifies CASSLAQGILTEAFF.

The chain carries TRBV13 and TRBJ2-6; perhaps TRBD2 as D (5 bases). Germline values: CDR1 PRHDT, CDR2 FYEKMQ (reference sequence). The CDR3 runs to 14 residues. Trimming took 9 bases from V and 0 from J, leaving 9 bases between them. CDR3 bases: TGTGCCAGTTTTGGGAGCTCTGGGGCCAACGTCCTGACTTTC. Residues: CASFGSSGANVLTF.

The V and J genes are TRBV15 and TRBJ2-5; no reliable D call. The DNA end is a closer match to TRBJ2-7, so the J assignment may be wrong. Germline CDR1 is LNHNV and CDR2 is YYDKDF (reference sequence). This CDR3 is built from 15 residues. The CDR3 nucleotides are TGTGCCACCAGCAGTGGTGGGAACCCCCTACGCGAGCAGTACTTC. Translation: CATSSGGNPLREQYF.

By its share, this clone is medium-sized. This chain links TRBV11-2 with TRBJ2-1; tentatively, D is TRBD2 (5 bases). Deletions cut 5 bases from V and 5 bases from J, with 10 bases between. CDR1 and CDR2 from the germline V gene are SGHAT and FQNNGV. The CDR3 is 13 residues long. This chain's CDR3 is CASSLGLNNEQFF. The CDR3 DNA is TGTGCCAGCAGCCTCGGACTGAACAATGAGCAGTTCTTC.

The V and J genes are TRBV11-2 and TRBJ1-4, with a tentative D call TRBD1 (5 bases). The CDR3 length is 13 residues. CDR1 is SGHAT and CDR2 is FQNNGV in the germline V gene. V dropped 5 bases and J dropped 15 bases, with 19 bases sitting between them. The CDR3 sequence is CASSPGTLQWVFF. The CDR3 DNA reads TGTGCCAGCAGCCCCGGGACCCTTCAGTGGGTGTTTTTT. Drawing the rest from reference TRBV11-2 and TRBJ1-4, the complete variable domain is EAGVAQSPRYKIIEKRQSVAFWCNPISGHATLYWYQQILGQGPKLLIQFQNNGVVDDSQLPKDRFSAERLKGVDSTLKIQPAKLEDSAVYLCASSPGTLQWVFFGSGTQLSVL.